A selection of T cell receptor beta chains follows, all from one sample in a study of CD8+ T cells in alopecia areata. Data came from immunoSEQ multiplex PCR; TCRdb stores just in-frame clones and leaves some out. The sample lists 85,000 to 110,000 clones, around 50% occurring once. Sequenced input: CD4+ T cells sorted from blood. Source of these receptors: a human donor in good health. CDR3s leave out the opening cysteine and the closing phenylalanine or tryptophan. The order of the fields is J gene, D gene, V gene, CDR3 protein. A D gene is named only where the DNA matches it firmly.

J gene: TRBJ2-3
D gene: NA
V gene: TRBV6-1
CDR3 protein: ASRKREADTQY

J gene: TRBJ2-3
D gene: NA
V gene: TRBV9
CDR3 protein: ASSLDGVSTDTQY

J gene: TRBJ2-7
D gene: NA
V gene: TRBV7-2
CDR3 protein: ASSIQGGGSYEQY

J gene: TRBJ2-5
D gene: TRBD2
V gene: TRBV5-1
CDR3 protein: ASSWAGEETQY

J gene: TRBJ2-1
D gene: TRBD2
V gene: TRBV4-2
CDR3 protein: ASSQGTSGGEVTGEQF

J gene: TRBJ2-1
D gene: NA
V gene: TRBV29-1
CDR3 protein: SAGQVEQF

J gene: TRBJ2-1
D gene: NA
V gene: TRBV7-9
CDR3 protein: ASSVPRGTYNEQF

J gene: TRBJ1-2
D gene: NA
V gene: TRBV29-1
CDR3 protein: SGGFRAEGYT

J gene: TRBJ1-6
D gene: TRBD1
V gene: TRBV2
CDR3 protein: ATKQGVYSPLH

J gene: TRBJ2-1
D gene: NA
V gene: TRBV28
CDR3 protein: ASSDGGTYNEQF

J gene: TRBJ2-5
D gene: NA
V gene: TRBV29-1
CDR3 protein: SVKDPGTQY

J gene: TRBJ2-6
D gene: NA
V gene: TRBV6-5
CDR3 protein: ASFSGANVLT

J gene: NA
D gene: TRBD1
V gene: TRBV19
CDR3 protein: ASGRGLYEQY

J gene: TRBJ2-7
D gene: NA
V gene: TRBV30
CDR3 protein: AWSVGIMGDEQY

J gene: TRBJ1-2
D gene: NA
V gene: TRBV29-1
CDR3 protein: SVDGSGYGYT

J gene: TRBJ2-1
D gene: NA
V gene: TRBV9
CDR3 protein: ASSVASGSYDNEQF

J gene: TRBJ2-1
D gene: TRBD1
V gene: TRBV7-9
CDR3 protein: ASSRSDRDFNNEQF

J gene: TRBJ1-5
D gene: NA
V gene: TRBV4-1
CDR3 protein: ASSQDGGPYSNQPQH

J gene: TRBJ2-7
D gene: NA
V gene: TRBV7-8
CDR3 protein: ASSLDLTSYEQY

J gene: TRBJ1-2
D gene: NA
V gene: TRBV5-6
CDR3 protein: ASTRVDHRDGYT

J gene: TRBJ2-3
D gene: TRBD1
V gene: TRBV6-4
CDR3 protein: ASIHRGRVTDTQY

J gene: TRBJ2-4
D gene: NA
V gene: TRBV5-1
CDR3 protein: ASSSADPQRDIQY

J gene: TRBJ2-5
D gene: NA
V gene: TRBV5-1
CDR3 protein: ASSPMKRWETQY

J gene: TRBJ1-1
D gene: NA
V gene: TRBV20-1
CDR3 protein: SAREDTEAF

J gene: TRBJ2-2
D gene: NA
V gene: TRBV7-2
CDR3 protein: ASSRWGANTGELF

J gene: TRBJ2-3
D gene: NA
V gene: TRBV29-1
CDR3 protein: SVGFIGTQY

J gene: TRBJ1-3
D gene: NA
V gene: TRBV30
CDR3 protein: AWSSTVTIY

J gene: TRBJ2-5
D gene: TRBD2
V gene: TRBV10-3
CDR3 protein: AISEGTSGGAGETQY

J gene: TRBJ2-5
D gene: NA
V gene: TRBV7-8
CDR3 protein: ASSGGGWLQETQY

J gene: TRBJ2-7
D gene: NA
V gene: TRBV29-1
CDR3 protein: SVAGNSYEQY

J gene: TRBJ1-1
D gene: TRBD1
V gene: TRBV6-6
CDR3 protein: ASSGHRGLEAF

J gene: TRBJ2-1
D gene: NA
V gene: TRBV2
CDR3 protein: ASSGQDSSYNEQF

J gene: TRBJ2-1
D gene: TRBD2
V gene: TRBV6-5
CDR3 protein: ASKSSGGVFNEQF

J gene: TRBJ2-2
D gene: NA
V gene: TRBV23-1
CDR3 protein: ASSHWSGELF

J gene: TRBJ2-5
D gene: NA
V gene: TRBV9
CDR3 protein: ASSTRGSGFQETQY

J gene: TRBJ2-5
D gene: NA
V gene: TRBV9
CDR3 protein: ASSVEAPGTQY

J gene: TRBJ2-1
D gene: NA
V gene: TRBV9
CDR3 protein: ASSGPHFSASYNEQF

J gene: TRBJ2-5
D gene: NA
V gene: TRBV30
CDR3 protein: AWRWAGALETQY

J gene: TRBJ2-1
D gene: NA
V gene: TRBV27
CDR3 protein: ASSFGIGGTGQF

J gene: TRBJ2-5
D gene: TRBD2
V gene: TRBV18
CDR3 protein: ASSGRGLAGNPVQETQY

J gene: TRBJ2-5
D gene: NA
V gene: TRBV7-7
CDR3 protein: ASSRQGGTQETQY

J gene: TRBJ2-7
D gene: NA
V gene: TRBV25-1
CDR3 protein: ASSTAGSYEQY

J gene: TRBJ2-4
D gene: NA
V gene: TRBV20-1
CDR3 protein: SARHENIQY

J gene: TRBJ1-2
D gene: TRBD1
V gene: TRBV28
CDR3 protein: ASSPGTGDGYT

J gene: TRBJ1-2
D gene: NA
V gene: TRBV7-9
CDR3 protein: ASSPTGRIGYT

J gene: TRBJ1-2
D gene: NA
V gene: TRBV6-5
CDR3 protein: ASSYSTMSRYGYT

J gene: TRBJ1-2
D gene: TRBD1
V gene: TRBV2
CDR3 protein: ASSRDSYGYT

J gene: TRBJ2-1
D gene: TRBD1
V gene: TRBV28
CDR3 protein: ASAPSGQGYNEQF

J gene: TRBJ2-5
D gene: NA
V gene: TRBV9
CDR3 protein: ASSVAFREETQY